This entry lists 20 T cell receptor beta chains sequenced from one sample in a study of cytomegalovirus exposure and HLA in healthy donors. 60 Vbeta and 13 Jbeta primers were used in PCR. The data were produced by immunoSEQ multiplex PCR, yet TCRdb's version contains in-frame clones alone and is incomplete. The sample lists about 150,000 clones, about 71% occurring once. The specimen sequenced was PBMCs. These receptors came from a woman aged 55-69 years in good health and CMV-seropositive.

The chain employs TRBV2 and TRBJ1-2; D might be TRBD1 (5 bases). V dropped 7 bases and J dropped 4 bases, with 10 bases sitting between them. Germline V CDR1 and CDR2: SNHLY, FYNNEI. This CDR3 region has 12 residues. The CDR3 nucleotides are TGTGCCAGCATGAAGCAGGGCTATGGCTACACCTTC. Encoded protein: CASMKQGYGYTF. The full variable domain, in which reference TRBV2 and TRBJ1-2 provide the parts outside the CDR3, is EPEVTQTPSHQVTQMGQEVILRCVPISNHLYFYWYRQILGQKVEFLVSFYNNEISEKSEIFDDQFSVERPDGSNFTLKIRSTKLEDSAMYFCASMKQGYGYTFGSGTRLTVV.

This clone turned up a few times. The chain employs TRBV5-1 and TRBJ1-1; tentative D call: TRBD1 (5 bases). CDR3 length equals 14 residues. Trimming removed 5 bases at V and 11 bases at J, with 22 bases between. Germline V gives CDR1 SGHRS, CDR2 YFSETQ. Here the CDR3 DNA reads TGCGCCAGCAGTGAACCGGGACTGCTACCGCGGGCTTTCTTT. Its translation is CASSEPGLLPRAFF.

V and J are TRBV5-1 and TRBJ2-1, with a possible D match to TRBD2 (6 bases). This CDR3 has 16 residues. V was shortened by 0 bases and J by 7 bases, with 17 bases between the two germline ends. The germline V gene has CDR1 SGHRS and CDR2 YFSETQ. This chain's CDR3 is CASSLAGTVHGNEQFF. The DNA of the CDR3 is TGCGCCAGCAGCTTGGCCGGGACTGTTCATGGTAATGAGCAGTTCTTC. Complete variable domain (other parts from reference TRBV5-1 and TRBJ2-1): KAGVTQTPRYLIKTRGQQVTLSCSPISGHRSVSWYQQTPGQGLQFLFEYFSETQRNKGNFPGRFSGRQFSNSRSEMNVSTLELGDSALYLCASSLAGTVHGNEQFFGPGTRLTVL.

The V call is TRBV6-1, the J call TRBJ2-2; 9 positions match TRBD2. V lost 2 bases to trimming and J lost 5 bases; unmatched junction nucleotides: 6. There are 16 residues in the CDR3. Per germline, CDR1 MNHNS and CDR2 SASEGT. Here the CDR3 reads CASSEKAGGRTGELFF. The DNA for the CDR3 is TGTGCCAGCAGTGAAAAGGCGGGAGGGCGGACCGGGGAGCTGTTTTTT.

This clone was seen just once. One end of the junction does not line up with germline, which may come from a read error. The CDR3 is CASSLGQGGQPQHF. The CDR3 bases are TGCGCCAGCAGTTTGGGACAGGGGGGTCAGCCCCAGCATTTT. The chain joins TRBV5-1 to TRBJ1-5, with 11 bases that match TRBD1. CDR3 length: 14 residues. Per the germline V gene, CDR1 is SGHRS and CDR2 is YFSETQ.

The chain couples TRBV18 to TRBJ2-3, with TRBD1 matching 8 bases. The CDR3 runs 15 residues. The ends lost 2 bases at V and 3 bases at J; junction bases unmatched: 4. In germline, CDR1 is KGHSH, CDR2 LQKENI. The CDR3 region is CASSPADRATDTQYF. CDR3 nucleotide sequence: TGTGCCAGCTCACCAGCGGACAGGGCTACAGATACGCAGTATTTT.

V usage is TRBV18 and J usage is TRBJ2-2; 7 bases fit TRBD2. Germline V CDR1 and CDR2: KGHSH, LQKENI. CDR3 size: 18 residues. After removal of 0 bases from V and 6 bases from J, the junction contained 13 bases not matched to a gene. The chain's CDR3 is CASSPPGTGTIFPGELFF. CDR3 bases: TGTGCCAGCTCACCACCTGGGACCGGGACTATATTCCCCGGGGAGCTGTTTTTT.

The sample holds one count of this clone. V and J are TRBV19 and TRBJ1-1, with D possibly TRBD1 on 6 matching bases. The CDR3 consists of 13 residues. V lost 5 bases, J lost 1 base, and 8 bases lay in between. CDR1 LNHDA and CDR2 SQIVND come from the germline V gene (reference sequence). This CDR3 reads CASSPRGNTEAFF. As DNA, the CDR3 is TGTGCCAGTAGTCCCAGGGGGAACACTGAAGCTTTCTTT.

The gene calls are TRBV9 and TRBJ2-1, with no clear D. Trimming removed 4 bases at V and 5 bases at J, with 4 bases between. The CDR3 loop spans 11 amino acids. Germline values: CDR1 SGDLS, CDR2 YYNGEE. As DNA, the CDR3 is TGTGCCAGCAGCCCCGACAATGAGCAGTTCTTC. Residues: CASSPDNEQFF.

This chain uses TRBV28 with TRBJ2-3; D perhaps matches TRBD2 (6 bases). The germline gives CDR1 MDHEN, CDR2 SYDVKM. Trimming took off 6 bases at V and 2 bases at J, with 15 bases between the two ends. This CDR3 spans 15 amino acids. The CDR3 loop is CASSLTGAVTDTQYF. CDR3 bases: TGTGCCAGCAGCCTTACGGGAGCGGTCACAGATACGCAGTATTTT.

The chain links TRBV2 to TRBJ1-2; 8 bases map to TRBD1. The CDR3 runs 13 residues. Germline CDR1 and CDR2: SNHLY and FYNNEI. V was clipped by 6 bases and J by 1 base; unmatched bases: 1. The CDR3 is CASRDRVNYGYTF. DNA of the CDR3: TGTGCCAGCAGGGACAGGGTTAACTATGGCTACACCTTC.

The chain is built from TRBV5-4 and TRBJ2-7, with TRBD1 matching over 7 bases. CDR1 is SGHNT, CDR2 YYREEE, per germline (reference sequence). V was pared by 3 bases and J by 6 bases, with 9 bases of the junction left unmatched. CDR3 length equals 14 residues. The CDR3 here is CASSSTTGVSEQYF. CDR3 in DNA: TGTGCCAGCAGCTCGACAACAGGGGTATCCGAGCAGTACTTC.

This sequence joins TRBV30 and TRBJ2-7; the D gene is possibly TRBD1 (5 bases). V gave up 0 bases and J gave up 1 base, with 7 bases separating them. The CDR3 has 13 residues. Germline CDR1 reads GTSNPN; CDR2 reads SVGIG (reference sequence). The CDR3 nucleotides read TGTGCCTGGAGTGTAGGGGCATCCTACGAGCAGTACTTC. This gives the protein CAWSVGASYEQYF.

The chain employs TRBV19 and TRBJ1-1, with D perhaps matching TRBD1 (5 bases). The CDR3 length is 14 residues. Germline V gene sequence: CDR1 LNHDA, CDR2 SQIVND (reference sequence). V was cut by 3 bases and J by 2 bases, with 10 bases left in between. CDR3 in amino acids: CASSIWRGNTEAFF. The CDR3 coding sequence is TGTGCCAGTAGTATCTGGAGGGGAAACACTGAAGCTTTCTTT.

Of note for this clone: A junction end diverges from the germline sequence, so it may reflect a read error. The chain's CDR3 is CSSSQGLTEAFF. The DNA for the CDR3 is TGTTCCAGCAGCCAGGGACTGACTGAAGCTTTCTTT. The chain links TRBV7-9 to TRBJ1-1, with a possible D match to TRBD1 (5 bases). CDR3 length: 12 residues. The germline CDR1 and CDR2 sequences are SEHNR and FQNEAQ (reference sequence).

The rearrangement links TRBV27 to TRBJ2-7; TRBD2 matches at 14 bases. The V gene's germline CDR1 is MNHEY and CDR2 SMNVEV (reference sequence). The CDR3 is 18 residues long. Trimming at V came to 1 base and at J to 3 bases, leaving 8 bases not matched to a gene. The CDR3 here is CASSLFGTSGSGNYEQYF. The CDR3 DNA sequence: TGTGCCAGCAGTTTATTTGGGACTAGCGGGAGTGGAAACTACGAGCAGTACTTC.

V and J are TRBV30 and TRBJ1-3; possibly TRBD1 for D (5 bases). This CDR3 spans 14 amino acids. Trimming cost V 2 bases and J 4 bases, with 12 bases left between them. Germline V gives CDR1 GTSNPN, CDR2 SVGIG (reference sequence). DNA for the CDR3: TGTGCCTGGAGTCCCGGACATTCGGGAAACACCATATATTTT. Protein product: CAWSPGHSGNTIYF.

The chain couples TRBV29-1 to TRBJ1-1; no definite D call. Trimming shortened V by 5 bases and J by 8 bases, and 15 bases separated the two germline ends. CDR3 length: 12 residues. Germline V gives CDR1 SQVTM, CDR2 ANQGSEA. CDR3 sequence: CSVRRLTQEAFF. Here the CDR3 DNA reads TGCAGCGTTCGCAGGTTGACCCAAGAAGCTTTCTTT. The full variable domain, in which reference TRBV29-1 and TRBJ1-1 provide the parts outside the CDR3, is SAVISQKPSRDICQRGTSLTIQCQVDSQVTMMFWYRQQPGQSLTLIATANQGSEATYESGFVIDKFPISRPNLTFSTLTVSNMSPEDSSIYLCSVRRLTQEAFFGQGTRLTVV.

V and J are TRBV30 and TRBJ1-2; a possible D gene is TRBD1 (5 bases). Germline V lookup: CDR1 GTSNPN, CDR2 SVGIG (reference sequence). The CDR3 covers 14 residues. Trimming removed 0 bases at V and 2 bases at J, with 10 bases between. This CDR3 is CAWSVSRTNYGYTF. Here the CDR3 DNA reads TGTGCCTGGAGTGTGAGTAGGACAAACTATGGCTACACCTTC.

The table lists this clone with a few counts. The V and J genes are TRBV7-9 and TRBJ1-5; tentatively, D is TRBD1 (5 bases). CDR3 length equals 15 residues. Trimming pared 5 bases from V and 0 bases from J, leaving 11 bases between. The germline V gene has CDR1 SEHNR and CDR2 FQNEAQ (reference sequence). This chain's CDR3 is CASSEAGYSNQPQHF. The CDR3 region has the DNA TGTGCCAGCAGCGAAGCAGGGTATAGCAATCAGCCCCAGCATTTT.